These 30 T cell receptor beta chains came from one sample sequenced in a study of response to subunit inactivated influenza vaccine. MiXCR was run by TCRdb on the RT-PCR reads, yielding one entry per CDR3 protein. The data contain more than 200,000 distinct CDR3 sequences, over 9% of them singletons. The input for sequencing was non-naive T cells sorted from PBMCs, taken 14 to 15 days before vaccination. These receptor sequences come from a man in his fifties who received an inactivated influenza vaccine.

V and J are TRBV20-1 and TRBJ1-5; 7 bases are a match to TRBD1. From germline, CDR1 is DFQATT and CDR2 SNEGSKA (reference sequence). The CDR3 covers 14 residues. Trimming removed 1 base from V and 4 bases from J; junction bases left unmatched: 4. Written as DNA, the CDR3 is TGCAGTGCTAGAGTCGCAGGGGGAAATCAGCCCCAGCATTTT. It yields the protein CSARVAGGNQPQHF.

This clonotype was observed at least ten times. The V gene is TRBV12-3 or TRBV12-4, the J gene TRBJ2-3; no clear D. V lost 7 bases to trimming and J lost 4 bases, with 12 bases between them. This CDR3 region has 13 residues. Here the CDR3 DNA reads TGTGCCAGCACTAGGCGAGGCTCAGATACGCAGTATTTT. This codes for CASTRRGSDTQYF.

In its sample, this clonotype was seen many times. The chain employs TRBV7-8 and TRBJ2-3, with 11 nucleotides matching TRBD2. Germline loops: CDR1 SGHVS, CDR2 FQNEAQ. V was clipped by 4 bases and J by 10 bases; unmatched bases: 7. The CDR3 is 14 amino acids. The CDR3 nucleotides are TGTGCCAGCAGCTCCAGTCCGGGACTAGCGGCGCAGTATTTT. Encoded protein: CASSSSPGLAAQYF.

Of note for this clonotype: A junction boundary mismatches the germline segment, possibly from a read error. V is TRBV5-1 and J is TRBJ2-7; possible D gene TRBD2, 6 bases. Germline CDR1 reads SGHRS; CDR2 reads YFSETQ. CDR3 length: 10 residues. As DNA, the CDR3 is TGCGCCATCAGCGGGCCCCATTGGTACTTC. Protein: CAISGPHWYF.

The sample holds many counts of this clonotype. The gene calls are TRBV20-1 and TRBJ2-5; unclear D gene. This CDR3 spans 11 amino acids. V was cut by 2 bases and J by 5 bases, with 6 bases left in between. Per germline, CDR1 DFQATT and CDR2 SNEGSKA (reference sequence). The CDR3 nucleotides are TGCAGTGCTAGACATGGGGAGACCCAGTACTTC. Translated, it gives CSARHGETQYF.

The table lists this clonotype with a few counts. This chain joins TRBV20-1 and TRBJ2-1; D remains ambiguous. Germline CDR1 DFQATT, CDR2 SNEGSKA (reference sequence). The CDR3 spans 16 residues. V lost 2 bases to trimming and J lost 3 bases, with 17 bases between them. The DNA for the CDR3 is TGCAGTGCTAGACCCCTACTCGCGGAAGTCTACAATGAGCAGTTCTTC. It is translated as CSARPLLAEVYNEQFF.

The J gene is TRBJ1-1, the V gene TRBV7-2; possible D gene TRBD1, 5 bases. This CDR3 has 14 residues. Germline CDR1 SGHTA, CDR2 FQGNSA. V lost 1 base and J 5 bases, leaving 11 bases between the germline ends. CDR3 in amino acids: CASSLERGRTEAFF. DNA for the CDR3: TGTGCCAGCAGCTTAGAGAGGGGAAGGACTGAAGCTTTCTTT.

This clonotype has a handful of counts. This chain uses TRBV10-3 with TRBJ2-1; no reliable D call. Germline V gives CDR1 ENHRY, CDR2 SYGVKD. Trimming cost V 4 bases and J 10 bases, with 8 bases left between them. The CDR3 has 11 residues. CDR3 sequence (DNA): TGTGCCATCAGTGTATCCCGCGAGCAGTTCTTC. Translating gives CAISVSREQFF.

There are many counts of this clonotype. The V and J genes are TRBV4-3 and TRBJ1-1, with D maybe TRBD1 (6 bases). The germline CDR1 and CDR2 sequences are LGHNA and YSLEER. CDR3 length: 15 residues. Trimming shortened V by 4 bases and J by 4 bases, and 16 bases separated the two germline ends. The CDR3 bases are TGCGCCAGCAGCCGAGGGGACATAGTTATCACTGAAGCTTTCTTT. Encoded protein: CASSRGDIVITEAFF.

This clonotype was observed many times. The V call is TRBV4-1, the J call TRBJ1-1, with D unresolved. The germline V gene has CDR1 MGHRA and CDR2 YSYEKL. The CDR3 consists of 14 residues. The V end lost 1 base, the J end lost 3 bases, and 9 bases lay between the germline ends. As DNA, the CDR3 is TGCGCCAGCAGCCAAGGGTTTGCAGACACTGAAGCTTTCTTT. Residues: CASSQGFADTEAFF.

This clonotype was detected a few times. This rearrangement joins TRBV6-5 to TRBJ1-1, with D uncertain. V gave up 0 bases and J gave up 6 bases, with 23 bases separating them. This CDR3 is 18 amino acids long. CDR1 is MNHEY and CDR2 is SVGAGI in the germline V gene. The CDR3 DNA follows: TGTGCCAGCAGTTACTCGATTGGAATCACAAACACAAACGCTGAAGCTTTCTTT. Its translation: CASSYSIGITNTNAEAFF.

This clonotype has at least ten counts. The chain combines TRBV29-1 with TRBJ2-1; D may be TRBD2 (5 bases). Germline CDR1 reads SQVTM; CDR2 reads ANQGSEA. Trimming took 3 bases from V and 8 from J, leaving 14 bases between them. The CDR3 consists of 13 residues. The CDR3 region is CSVEMYEGYEQFF. The CDR3 DNA sequence: TGCAGCGTTGAGATGTATGAGGGCTATGAGCAGTTCTTC.

This chain connects TRBV6-1 to TRBJ2-5; D might be TRBD1 or TRBD2, each matching 7 bases. This CDR3 spans 15 amino acids. In germline, CDR1 is MNHNS, CDR2 SASEGT. V gave up 7 bases and J gave up 5 bases, with 20 bases separating them. The CDR3 sequence: CASTLLGTAGETQYF. For the CDR3, the DNA is TGTGCCAGCACTCTCCTAGGGACAGCGGGGGAGACCCAGTACTTC.

There are many counts of this clonotype. The chain carries TRBV4-2 and TRBJ2-7; no clear D. Germline values: CDR1 LGHNA, CDR2 YNFKEQ. Trimming removed 0 bases at V and 7 bases at J, with 10 bases between. This CDR3 region has 13 residues. The CDR3 coding sequence is TGTGCCAGCAGCCAAGATGATGGCAGGGAGCAGTACTTC. It yields the protein CASSQDDGREQYF.

This clonotype was seen ten or more times. This chain connects TRBV18 to TRBJ1-4; D remains ambiguous. The CDR3 loop spans 14 amino acids. Germline loops: CDR1 KGHSH, CDR2 LQKENI. The V and J ends lost 0 bases and 3 bases respectively, with 5 bases between them. CDR3 in amino acids: CASSPPSSNEKLFF. The DNA for the CDR3 is TGTGCCAGCTCACCACCTTCTTCTAATGAAAAACTGTTTTTT.

The chain couples TRBV29-1 to TRBJ2-6, with 10 bases that match TRBD1. The CDR3 length is 16 residues. Germline loops: CDR1 SQVTM, CDR2 ANQGSEA. The V gene end was trimmed by 5 bases and the J gene end by 0 bases; junction bases not matched to a gene: 4. CDR3 in amino acids: CSVLRTGGSGANVLTF. DNA for the CDR3: TGCAGCGTTCTGCGGACAGGGGGCTCTGGGGCCAACGTCCTGACTTTC. Together with reference TRBV29-1 and TRBJ2-6, the CDR3 gives the full variable domain: SAVISQKPSRDICQRGTSLTIQCQVDSQVTMMFWYRQQPGQSLTLIATANQGSEATYESGFVIDKFPISRPNLTFSTLTVSNMSPEDSSIYLCSVLRTGGSGANVLTFGAGSRLTVL.

The rearrangement uses TRBV9 and TRBJ2-3; possibly TRBD2 for D (6 bases). This CDR3 spans 13 amino acids. Germline CDR1 reads SGDLS; CDR2 reads YYNGEE. The V end lost 0 bases, the J end lost 12 bases, and 14 bases lay between the germline ends. The chain's CDR3 is CASSVELVGGQYF. The CDR3 DNA reads TGTGCCAGCAGCGTAGAGTTAGTGGGGGGTCAGTATTTT.

This clonotype was detected many times. V is TRBV20-1 and J is TRBJ2-7; D unresolved. V was clipped by 0 bases and J by 4 bases, with 13 bases between them. The CDR3 consists of 14 residues. Germline assignment: CDR1 DFQATT and CDR2 SNEGSKA (reference sequence). The DNA for the CDR3 is TGCAGTGCTAGAGATCCTCTCGCGGCGTACGAGCAGTACTTC. Translation gives CSARDPLAAYEQYF.

CDR3 coding DNA: TGTGCCAGCAGCCAAGCCCAGGGCGCCGAGACCCAGTACTTC. It codes for CASSQAQGAETQYF. V and J are TRBV4-2 and TRBJ2-5; D is possibly TRBD1 (5 bases). The CDR3 totals 14 residues. V was trimmed by 1 base and J by 5 bases, leaving 11 bases between them. Germline-derived CDR1 and CDR2 are LGHNA and YNFKEQ.

The gene calls are TRBV9 and TRBJ2-3; 7 bases align to TRBD1. The CDR3 length is 15 residues. Germline V CDR1 and CDR2: SGDLS, YYNGEE. The J segment lost 4 bases and the V segment lost 3 bases, leaving 8 bases of the junction unmatched. CDR3 in DNA: TGTGCCAGCAGCGCAAGGGGGCAGTCATCAGATACGCAGTATTTT. Protein product: CASSARGQSSDTQYF.

Comments on this clonotype: Compared with germline, one end of the junction differs, possibly owing to a read error. This rearrangement joins TRBV4-3 to TRBJ2-7, with 7 bases aligning to TRBD1. This CDR3 is 15 amino acids long. From germline, CDR1 is LGHNA and CDR2 YSLEER. For the CDR3, the DNA is TGCGCCAGCAGTCAAGAGGCACAGGGGAGAAACGAGCAGTACTTC. This translates into CASSQEAQGRNEQYF.

Regarding this clonotype: At one of its ends the junction is not consistent with the germline gene, which may arise from a read error. V usage is TRBV7-2 and J usage is TRBJ2-7, with 9 bases aligning to TRBD1. The CDR3 totals 15 residues. Germline V lookup: CDR1 SGHTA, CDR2 FQGNSA. This CDR3 is CASSLVGQGPYGQYF. The CDR3 nucleotides read TGTGCCAGCAGCTTAGTAGGACAGGGGCCCTACGGGCAGTACTTC.

The chain combines TRBV20-1 with TRBJ2-1; 9 bases line up with TRBD2. CDR3 length: 14 residues. From germline, CDR1 is DFQATT and CDR2 SNEGSKA (reference sequence). V lost 6 bases, J lost 4 bases, and 7 bases stayed unmatched. CDR3: CSAGLAGMYNEQFF. The CDR3 nucleotides are TGCAGTGCCGGCCTAGCGGGGATGTACAATGAGCAGTTCTTC.

V and J are TRBV10-3 and TRBJ1-2; possible D gene TRBD1, 5 bases. Trimming pared 2 bases from V and 2 bases from J, leaving 9 bases between. Germline-derived CDR1 and CDR2 are ENHRY and SYGVKD. CDR3 length: 14 residues. The CDR3 protein is CAISEAGPNYGYTF. In DNA form, the CDR3 reads TGTGCCATCAGTGAGGCGGGGCCGAACTATGGCTACACCTTC.

This chain uses TRBV20-1 with TRBJ2-3, with 8 nucleotides matching TRBD2. V was pared by 4 bases and J by 3 bases, with 3 bases of the junction left unmatched. This CDR3 has 13 amino acids. CDR1 is DFQATT, CDR2 SNEGSKA, per germline (reference sequence). CDR3 sequence: CSAKVAGTDTQYF. The CDR3, as DNA: TGCAGTGCTAAAGTAGCGGGGACAGATACGCAGTATTTT.

Only a few counts were recorded for this clonotype. This sequence joins TRBV6-1 and TRBJ2-5, with D possibly being TRBD2 (6 bases). Trimming cost V 6 bases and J 1 base, with 15 bases left between them. The germline CDR1 and CDR2 sequences are MNHNS and SASEGT. The CDR3 length is 15 residues. The CDR3 protein is CASSLWREPQETQYF. CDR3 nucleotide sequence: TGTGCCAGCAGCCTGTGGAGGGAACCCCAAGAGACCCAGTACTTC.

V is TRBV20-1 and J is TRBJ2-7; D gene unclear. This CDR3 has 15 amino acids. Trimming cost V 0 bases and J 2 bases, with 14 bases left between them. CDR1 DFQATT and CDR2 SNEGSKA come from the germline V gene (reference sequence). DNA of the CDR3: TGCAGTGCTAGAGATCAGGCTAGACCTGCCTACGAGCAGTACTTC. This codes for CSARDQARPAYEQYF.

This clonotype appeared many times. V gene TRBV20-1 combines with J gene TRBJ2-3, with D possibly being TRBD2 (5 bases). V was cut by 1 base and J by 1 base, with 9 bases left in between. This CDR3 has 14 residues. Germline V CDR1 and CDR2: DFQATT, SNEGSKA (reference sequence). The CDR3 DNA is TGCAGTGCTAGAGGTGGGAGACGCACAGATACGCAGTATTTT. Amino acid sequence: CSARGGRRTDTQYF.

This clonotype showed up just a few times. The chain uses TRBV7-9 and TRBJ1-4; D is unclear. CDR1 and CDR2 (germline): SEHNR, FQNEAQ (reference sequence). The CDR3 covers 13 residues. V lost 7 bases to trimming and J lost 10 bases, with 16 bases between them. The DNA of the CDR3 is TGTGCCAGCATGAGGTCTACGGAAGGAAAACTGTTTTTT. Protein sequence: CASMRSTEGKLFF.

This clonotype was detected a few times. The genes are TRBV18 and TRBJ1-1; 7 bases align to TRBD1. Germline assignment: CDR1 KGHSH and CDR2 LQKENI. V shed 2 bases and J 1 base; nucleotides not matched to a gene: 7. The CDR3 covers 16 residues. CDR3 DNA sequence: TGTGCCAGCTCACCAACAGGGGTCGGTGGGAACACTGAAGCTTTCTTT. Protein: CASSPTGVGGNTEAFF.